This T cell receptor (beta chain) comes out of a study of technical replicates of blood from several donors. The V segment lost 7 bases and the J segment 3 bases; nucleotides outside the gene matches: 7. CDR3 size: 14 residues. Germline V gene sequence: CDR1 SGHRS, CDR2 YFSETQ. This table comes from immunoSEQ multiplex PCR, and its TCRdb copy is limited to in-frame clones, with some not included. The sample has some 70,000 clones; about 97% are singletons. Material: T cells isolated from PBMCs. This receptor was identified in a human donor in good health. The chain has TRBV5-1 and TRBJ2-7, with TRBD1 identical over 10 bases. The CDR3 reads CASGDRGRIYEQYF. The CDR3 DNA follows: TGCGCCAGCGGCGACAGGGGGCGCATCTACGAGCAGTACTTC.